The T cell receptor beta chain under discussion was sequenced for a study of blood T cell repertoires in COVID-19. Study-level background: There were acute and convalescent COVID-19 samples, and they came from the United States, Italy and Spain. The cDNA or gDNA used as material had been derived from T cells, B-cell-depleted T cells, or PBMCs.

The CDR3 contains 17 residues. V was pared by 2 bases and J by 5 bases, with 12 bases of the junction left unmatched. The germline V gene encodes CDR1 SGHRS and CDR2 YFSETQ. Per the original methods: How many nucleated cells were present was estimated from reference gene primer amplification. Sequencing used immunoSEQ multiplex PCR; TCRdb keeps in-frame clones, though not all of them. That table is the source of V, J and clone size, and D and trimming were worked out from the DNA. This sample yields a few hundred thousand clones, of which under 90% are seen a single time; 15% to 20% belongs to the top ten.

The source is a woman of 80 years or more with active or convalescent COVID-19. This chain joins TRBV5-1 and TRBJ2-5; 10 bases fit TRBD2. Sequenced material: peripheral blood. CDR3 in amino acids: CASSFSGTSERRETQYF. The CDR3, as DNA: TGCGCCAGCAGCTTTTCTGGGACTAGCGAACGGAGGGAGACCCAGTACTTC.